The 6 T cell receptor beta chains presented below share a single source sample, sequenced in a study of T cells in Graves' hyperthyroidism and ophthalmopathy. RNA transcripts served as the template for amplifying TCR beta CDR3 regions. In the first-round RT-PCR of the TCR CDR3, the HTBI primer set was used. TCRdb reprocessed the multiplex PCR reads via MiXCR and lists one record per CDR3 protein. The table records around 250,000 distinct CDR3 sequences, around 17% of them present only once. The sequencing input was blood. The source of these receptors is a young woman with Graves' ophthalmopathy.

Of note for this clonotype: Given the absence of the conserved phenylalanine or tryptophan at the CDR3 end, a read error is likely. V usage is TRBV15 and J usage is TRBJ1-3; D uncertain. The V and J ends lost 5 bases and 0 bases respectively, with 8 bases between them. The CDR3 has 14 amino acids. The germline CDR1 and CDR2 sequences are LNHNV and YYDKDF (reference sequence). The CDR3 reads CATSPQSSGNTIYI. The CDR3 DNA follows: TGTGCCACCAGCCCCCAATCCTCTGGAAACACCATATATATT.

The rearrangement links TRBV4-3 to TRBJ2-2; a possible D gene is TRBD2 (6 bases). The CDR3 is made up of 16 amino acids. Per the germline V gene, CDR1 is LGHNA and CDR2 is YSLEER. The V end was cut by 2 bases, the J end by 5 bases, with 15 bases between. CDR3 amino acids: CASSQNPGDRTGELFF. CDR3 bases: TGCGCCAGCAGCCAAAACCCGGGAGATAGGACCGGGGAGCTGTTTTTT.

The table lists this clonotype with many counts. The CDR3 DNA sequence: TGTGCCACCAGTGGTCGGGATCCCTACGAGCAGTACTTC. Its translation: CATSGRDPYEQYF. V usage is TRBV24-1 and J usage is TRBJ2-7, with D possibly TRBD2 on 5 matching bases. The V end was cut by 5 bases, the J end by 2 bases, with 9 bases between. The germline gives CDR1 KGHDR, CDR2 SFDVKD. The CDR3 loop spans 13 amino acids.

This clonotype was picked up many times. The chain links TRBV11-1 to TRBJ2-6; 11 nucleotides match TRBD2. CDR3 length: 21 residues. V shed 4 bases, J shed 5 bases, and the junction held 19 bases outside the gene matches. Germline CDR1 and CDR2: SGHAT and FQDESV (reference sequence). DNA for the CDR3: TGTGCCAGCAGCTCCCAAAGAACTAGCGGGGGACGTCTGGGTCGGGCCAACGTCCTGACTTTC. As protein: CASSSQRTSGGRLGRANVLTF.

The chain is built from TRBV5-6 and TRBJ2-2; D is uncertain. Germline CDR1 is SGHDT and CDR2 is YYEEEE. The CDR3 runs to 13 residues. The V end was cut by 2 bases, the J end by 6 bases, with 8 bases between. The CDR3 protein is CASSLTSAGELFF. Written as DNA, the CDR3 is TGTGCCAGCAGCTTAACAAGTGCCGGGGAGCTGTTTTTT.

This clonotype was seen many times. This chain uses TRBV18 with TRBJ2-3; TRBD2 agrees at 7 bases. This CDR3 is 14 amino acids long. Germline V lookup: CDR1 KGHSH, CDR2 LQKENI. V lost 8 bases, J lost 4 bases, and 9 bases stayed unmatched. Written as DNA, the CDR3 is TGTGCCAGCAGGACTAGTGGGCCCGCAGATACGCAGTATTTT. Translation: CASRTSGPADTQYF.